Below are 4 T cell receptor beta chains sequenced from a single sample in a study of shared clonotypes between healthy human individuals. Sequencing was performed with immunoSEQ multiplex PCR; in TCRdb, only in-frame clones are kept and a portion is missing. The sample has about 380,000 clones, roughly 96% seen once. The specimen was memory CD8+ T cells sorted from blood. This sample's subset: CD45RO+ cells pooled with CCR7-negative TemRA cells. These receptors were obtained from a man aged 25 to 40 in good health.

This chain links TRBV5-1 with TRBJ2-1, with D perhaps matching TRBD2 (5 bases). From germline, CDR1 is SGHRS and CDR2 YFSETQ. The CDR3 totals 16 residues. V gave up 4 bases and J gave up 7 bases, with 21 bases separating them. The CDR3 is CASSPWEPTIKNEQFF. The CDR3 DNA is TGCGCCAGCAGCCCCTGGGAGCCCACGATAAAAAATGAGCAGTTCTTC.

In its sample, this clone was seen a few times. V gene TRBV6-1 combines with J gene TRBJ2-2; unclear D gene. V lost 4 bases, J lost 0 bases, and 9 bases lay in between. The germline V gene has CDR1 MNHNS and CDR2 SASEGT. This CDR3 is 15 amino acids long. The CDR3 is CASSASQANTGELFF. The CDR3 DNA reads as TGTGCCAGCAGTGCGTCGCAGGCGAACACCGGGGAGCTGTTTTTT.

The chain joins TRBV28 to TRBJ1-2, with unresolved D. This CDR3 is built from 14 residues. CDR1 and CDR2 (germline): MDHEN, SYDVKM. Between the trimmed V and J ends, which lost 5 bases and 6 bases, there was a span of 16 bases. CDR3 sequence (DNA): TGTGCCAGCAGTCCCACGGACGGAACCCATGGCTACACCTTC. This sequence encodes CASSPTDGTHGYTF.

The rearrangement joins TRBV5-4 to TRBJ2-1; TRBD2 matches at 9 bases. Trimming at V came to 4 bases and at J to 7 bases, leaving 15 bases not matched to a gene. The CDR3 is 17 residues long. Germline lookup yields CDR1 SGHNT and CDR2 YYREEE (reference sequence). The CDR3 nucleotides read TGTGCCAGCAGCCCGCCCTTGGGGCGGGAGGGCGCGAATGAGCAGTTCTTC. Its translation: CASSPPLGREGANEQFF. The full variable domain, in which reference TRBV5-4 and TRBJ2-1 provide the parts outside the CDR3, is ETGVTQSPTHLIKTRGQQVTLRCSSQSGHNTVSWYQQALGQGPQFIFQYYREEENGRGNFPPRFSGLQFPNYSSELNVNALELDDSALYLCASSPPLGREGANEQFFGPGTRLTVL.